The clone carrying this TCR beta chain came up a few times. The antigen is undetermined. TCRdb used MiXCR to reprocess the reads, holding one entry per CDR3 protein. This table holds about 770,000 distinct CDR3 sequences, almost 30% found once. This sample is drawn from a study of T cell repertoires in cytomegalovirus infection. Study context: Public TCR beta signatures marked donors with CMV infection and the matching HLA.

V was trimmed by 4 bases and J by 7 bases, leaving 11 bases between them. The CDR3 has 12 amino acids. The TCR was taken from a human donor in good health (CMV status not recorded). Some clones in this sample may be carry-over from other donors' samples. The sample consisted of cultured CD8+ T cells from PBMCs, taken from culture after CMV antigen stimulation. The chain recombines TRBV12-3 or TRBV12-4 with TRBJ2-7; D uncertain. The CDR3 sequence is CASSYSALEQYF. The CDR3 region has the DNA TGTGCCAGCAGTTACTCAGCCCTGGAGCAGTACTTC.